Listed here are 23 T cell receptor beta chains from one sample, sequenced in a study of blood T cells in healthy people across ages. Using a J-beta primer mix together with a sample-barcoded 5' primer, a second PCR was run for roughly 6 to 12 cycles. TCRdb re-analysed the 5' RACE reads in MiXCR, keeping a single row per CDR3 protein. The table has 630,000 or so distinct CDR3 sequences, approximately 30% seen once; the top ten hold about a sixth. The sample taken for sequencing was blood. Receptors were obtained from a woman aged 80 or older in good health.

In the case of this clonotype: No conserved phenylalanine or tryptophan ends this CDR3, so it is likely a read error. The chain has TRBV20-1 and TRBJ2-5; 10 bases line up with TRBD1. Germline CDR1 DFQATT, CDR2 SNEGSKA (reference sequence). CDR3 length: 14 residues. V lost 5 bases to trimming and J lost 11 bases; unmatched junction nucleotides: 14. In nucleotides, the CDR3 is TGCAGTGCTCAGACAGGGGGCCGTCTCAATGAGCAGTACGTC. Its translation is CSAQTGGRLNEQYV.

Concerning this clonotype: A much larger clonotype is one base distant, so this may be a read error. The genes are TRBV20-1 and TRBJ2-1; maybe TRBD2 (7 bases). The end of the DNA is better explained by TRBJ2-7, so the J call may be wrong. Germline V gives CDR1 DFQATT, CDR2 SNEGSKA (reference sequence). This CDR3 has 15 amino acids. The CDR3 DNA is TGCAGTGCTAGAAGGTGGGGGGGCTCCTACAATGAGCAGTACTTC. Amino acids: CSARRWGGSYNEQYF.

With regard to this clonotype: Compared with germline, one end of the junction differs, possibly owing to a read error. The chain combines TRBV12-3 or TRBV12-4 with TRBJ1-1; 7 bases align to TRBD1. The CDR3 has 15 residues. The CDR3 nucleotides read TGTGCCAGCAGTTTATTAAGGGGGCAGGACACAGAAGCTTTCTTT. Translation: CASSLLRGQDTEAFF.

This clonotype was picked up a small number of times. This rearrangement joins TRBV7-8 to TRBJ1-6; no reliable D call. Germline-derived CDR1 and CDR2 are SGHVS and FQNEAQ. This CDR3 is 13 amino acids long. V was clipped by 1 base and J by 13 bases, with 11 bases between them. CDR3 amino acids: CASSLGGERPLHF. CDR3 DNA sequence: TGTGCCAGCAGCTTAGGCGGTGAAAGGCCCCTCCACTTT.

As regards this clonotype: A much larger clone sits a single nucleotide away, making a read error possible. The CDR3 here is CASRPTRALNTEAFF. The CDR3 nucleotides read TGTGCCAGCAGACCCACGCGGGCCCTGAACACTGAAGCTTTCTTT. This rearrangement joins TRBV5-4 to TRBJ1-1; unclear D gene. The CDR3 is 15 residues long. The germline gives CDR1 SGHNT, CDR2 YYREEE (reference sequence). V was shortened by 5 bases and J by 0 bases, with 14 bases between the two germline ends.

This clonotype was observed at least ten times. The chain links TRBV7-2 to TRBJ2-7; D ambiguous. V lost 1 base and J lost 2, with 12 bases in between. The CDR3 totals 15 residues. Germline V CDR1 and CDR2: SGHTA, FQGNSA. The CDR3 nucleotides are TGTGCCAGCAGCTTAGAACGAAGGGTAACCTACGAGCAGTACTTC. Translating gives CASSLERRVTYEQYF.

In this sample, this clonotype turned up a few times. The CDR3 region has the DNA TGTGCCAGCAGCCGGAACGAGTTGAACACTGAAGCTTTCTTT. Protein: CASSRNELNTEAFF. The chain combines TRBV5-4 with TRBJ1-1, with D unclear. Germline V gene lookup returns CDR1 SGHNT and CDR2 YYREEE (reference sequence). V was cut by 4 bases and J by 0 bases, with 10 bases left in between. The CDR3 has 14 amino acids.

The chain has TRBV7-3 and TRBJ2-1; the D gene is possibly TRBD2 (6 bases). V gave up 5 bases and J gave up 3 bases, with 17 bases separating them. CDR1 is SGHTA, CDR2 FQGTGA, per germline. This CDR3 region has 16 residues. CDR3 region: CASSLGGGNFYNEQFF. CDR3 DNA: TGTGCCAGCAGCCTGGGGGGTGGGAACTTCTACAATGAGCAGTTCTTC.

This clonotype was counted a single time. A much larger clone differs from this one at a single base, so this may be a read error. The chain is built from TRBV21-1 and TRBJ2-5; the DNA was not compared with TRBD1, the D call given in the table. TRBV21-1 is reported as a pseudogene. The length of the CDR3 is 15 residues. In nucleotides, the CDR3 is TGTGCCAGCCCACAATCCGGGACAGTGAGAAATGAGCAGTACTTC. This translates into CASPQSGTVRNEQYF.

The J gene is TRBJ2-2, the V gene TRBV5-6; 7 bases map to TRBD1. Germline trimming cut 3 bases from V and 3 bases from J; bases unmatched to any gene: 5. CDR1 and CDR2 (germline): SGHDT, YYEEEE. The CDR3 contains 15 residues. DNA of the CDR3: TGTGCCAGCAGCTCCGGACAGGCCTACACCGGGGAGCTGTTTTTT. This translates into CASSSGQAYTGELFF.

The table lists this clonotype with many counts. The genes are TRBV12-3 or TRBV12-4 and TRBJ1-5, with 8 bases fitting TRBD1. Trimming took 6 bases from V and 6 from J; bases not matched to a gene: 16. This CDR3 is 17 amino acids long. The CDR3 DNA sequence: TGTGCCAGCAGCCCCGGGACAGGAGGCACGGGCGGTCAGCCCCAGCATTTT. Amino acids: CASSPGTGGTGGQPQHF.

The sample holds many counts of this clonotype. This chain uses TRBV7-3 with TRBJ2-3; TRBD2 matches 8 bases. The germline CDR1 and CDR2 sequences are SGHTA and FQGTGA. The CDR3 has 14 amino acids. With 5 bases clipped from V and 5 bases from J, the junction kept 6 bases outside the gene matches. In nucleotides, the CDR3 is TGTGCCAGCAGCATGCTAGCGGGCGGAGATACGCAGTATTTT. Translating it yields CASSMLAGGDTQYF. Filled out from reference TRBV7-3 and TRBJ2-3, the complete variable domain reads GAGVSQTPSNKVTEKGKYVELRCDPISGHTALYWYRQSLGQGPEFLIYFQGTGAADDSGLPNDRFFAVRPEGSVSTLKIQRTERGDSAVYLCASSMLAGGDTQYFGPGTRLTVL.

This clonotype was recorded at least ten times. The V gene is TRBV5-1, the J gene TRBJ2-7, with a weak D call TRBD2 (6 bases). V gave up 4 bases and J gave up 3 bases, with 14 bases separating them. This CDR3 has 14 residues. The germline gives CDR1 SGHRS, CDR2 YFSETQ. Here the CDR3 DNA reads TGCGCCAGCAGCCCTTATCAGGGACTCTACGAGCAGTACTTC. Its protein is CASSPYQGLYEQYF.

There are many counts of this clonotype. The gene calls are TRBV4-3 and TRBJ2-2; D is ambiguous. V lost 4 bases and J lost 3, with 18 bases in between. The length of the CDR3 is 17 residues. Germline V gene lookup returns CDR1 LGHNA and CDR2 YSLEER. The CDR3 is CASSPTPTHEDTGELFF. The CDR3, as DNA: TGCGCCAGCAGCCCAACTCCGACGCATGAGGACACCGGGGAGCTGTTTTTT.

The chain couples TRBV5-4 to TRBJ1-2; D perhaps matches TRBD1 (5 bases). Germline assignment: CDR1 SGHNT and CDR2 YYREEE (reference sequence). This CDR3 spans 15 amino acids. Trimming took off 0 bases at V and 9 bases at J, with 18 bases between the two ends. The CDR3 sequence is CASSLVGRSVLSYTF. The CDR3 nucleotides are TGTGCCAGCAGCTTGGTGGGACGGAGCGTCTTGAGCTACACCTTC.

This clonotype occurred many times. This chain joins TRBV20-1 and TRBJ2-3; TRBD2 aligns across 7 bases. Trimming took 4 bases from V and 3 from J; bases not matched to a gene: 7. The CDR3 contains 14 residues. Germline CDR1 and CDR2: DFQATT and SNEGSKA (reference sequence). CDR3 in amino acids: CSATMGGGTDTQYF. For the CDR3, the DNA is TGCAGTGCTACCATGGGGGGGGGGACAGATACGCAGTATTTT.

A word on this clonotype: This sequence may be a read error, since a much larger clone differs from it by one base. The gene calls are TRBV7-9 and TRBJ1-6; unclear D gene. This CDR3 contains 15 residues. The germline CDR1 and CDR2 sequences are SEHNR and FQNEAQ (reference sequence). The CDR3 spells CAGSNRVPSKSPLHF. In DNA form, the CDR3 reads TGTGCCGGCAGCAACCGGGTCCCAAGCAAGTCACCCCTCCACTTT. Full variable domain (outside the CDR3, taken from reference TRBV7-9 and TRBJ1-6): DTGVSQNPRHKITKRGQNVTFRCDPISEHNRLYWYRQTLGQGPEFLTYFQNEAQLEKSRLLSDRFSAERPKGSFSTLEIQRTEQGDSAMYLCAGSNRVPSKSPLHFGNGTRLTVT.

In this sample, this clonotype turned up a few times. A much larger clone lies one base from this, so it may be a read error. The chain has TRBV3-1 and TRBJ2-1; 7 positions match TRBD2. This CDR3 comprises 14 residues. The germline gives CDR1 LGHDT, CDR2 YNNKEL (reference sequence). Unmatched junction bases numbered 9, after V lost 4 bases and J lost 9 bases. The CDR3 bases are TGTGCCAGCAGCCCCCGACTAGAGCGGGGTGAGCAGTTCTTC. It specifies CASSPRLERGEQFF.

This clonotype has a handful of counts. This chain joins TRBV30 and TRBJ1-4, with D maybe TRBD1 (6 bases). With 5 bases removed from V and 7 bases from J, the gap between germline ends came to 17 bases. This CDR3 region has 14 residues. From germline, CDR1 is GTSNPN and CDR2 SVGIG (reference sequence). CDR3 protein: CAWGQGMVGEKLFF. Here the CDR3 DNA reads TGTGCCTGGGGGCAGGGGATGGTCGGTGAAAAACTGTTTTTT.

This clonotype was found many times. This chain joins TRBV18 and TRBJ2-3, with 10 bases fitting TRBD2. V was pared by 2 bases and J by 5 bases, with 10 bases of the junction left unmatched. Per germline, CDR1 KGHSH and CDR2 LQKENI. This CDR3 region has 17 residues. The CDR3 nucleotides are TGTGCCAGCTCACCAGGGACTAGCGCCAAGTTCGGAGATACGCAGTATTTT. Translating it yields CASSPGTSAKFGDTQYF.

This sequence joins TRBV20-1 and TRBJ1-3; a possible D gene is TRBD1 (5 bases). The ends were cut back, 6 bases at V and 0 bases at J, with 12 bases in the middle. The CDR3 spans 14 residues. Germline CDR1 DFQATT, CDR2 SNEGSKA (reference sequence). CDR3 nucleotide sequence: TGCAGTGCATCCGGGACGGACTCTGGAAACACCATATATTTT. Translated: CSASGTDSGNTIYF.

Ten or more counts support this clonotype. A much larger clone lies a single base off, so this may be a read error. V usage is TRBV6-1 and J usage is TRBJ2-1, with a possible D match to TRBD2 (6 bases). The DNA matches TRBJ2-7 better at its end, which makes the J call doubtful. Germline lookup yields CDR1 MNHNS and CDR2 SASEGT. CDR3 length: 17 amino acids. In nucleotides, the CDR3 is TGTGCCAGCAGAGAAAGGGAGCGCCGGGGGTGGTACAATGAGCAGTACTTC. This encodes CASRERERRGWYNEQYF.

The table lists this clonotype with a few counts. A much larger clonotype is one base distant, so this may be a read error. The CDR3 nucleotides read TGCGGTGCTAGGGACAGGCCAGATCAGCCCCAGCATTTT. Amino acid sequence: CGARDRPDQPQHF. The chain has TRBV20-1 and TRBJ1-5; 8 nucleotides align to TRBD1. Germline lookup yields CDR1 DFQATT and CDR2 SNEGSKA (reference sequence). There are 13 residues in the CDR3.